The rows below give T cell receptor beta chains drawn from one sample of a study of T cell responses to AZD1222 COVID-19 vaccine. Produced via immunoSEQ multiplex PCR; TCRdb's table is partial and in-frame only. The sample lists 150,000 to 190,000 clones, about 90% occurring once. The starting material was peripheral blood, obtained 28 days after the second AZD1222 dose. Receptors originate from an adult who received the AZD1222 COVID-19 vaccine. CDR3s include the opening cysteine and the closing phenylalanine or tryptophan. The order of the fields is J gene, D gene, clone size, V gene, CDR3 DNA, CDR3 protein. The D gene is left open where the match is weak. Expanded clones get a size class; other rows say once, few or many, or leave the size out.

J: TRBJ2-7; D: TRBD2; size: NA; V: TRBV3-1/TRBV3-2; DNA: TGTGCCAGCAGCCTTAGCGGGGTAGTTCCTTATTCCTACGAGCAGTACTTC; CDR3: CASSLSGVVPYSYEQYF
J: TRBJ1-2; D: NA; size: NA; V: TRBV28; DNA: TGTGCCAGCAGTCTAGCGGGCAAAATATTCCCTAACTATGGCTACACCTTC; CDR3: CASSLAGKIFPNYGYTF
J: TRBJ1-5; D: NA; size: NA; V: TRBV19; DNA: TGTGCCAGTAGTATCTCAAGAGATAGCAATCAGCCCCAGCATTTT; CDR3: CASSISRDSNQPQHF
J: TRBJ2-1; D: NA; size: NA; V: TRBV30; DNA: TGTGCCTGGAATCGCGGAAGCTCCTACAATGAGCAGTTCTTC; CDR3: CAWNRGSSYNEQFF
J: TRBJ2-1; D: TRBD2; size: NA; V: TRBV11-2; DNA: TGTGCCAGCACGCCTCTCAGCGGGAACTACAATGAGCAGTTCTTC; CDR3: CASTPLSGNYNEQFF
J: TRBJ2-3; D: TRBD2; size: NA; V: TRBV7-2; DNA: TGTGCCAGCAGCTTCACAGCGGGAGGTACCACAGATACGCAGTATTTT; CDR3: CASSFTAGGTTDTQYF
J: TRBJ1-2; D: NA; size: once; V: TRBV28; DNA: TGTGCCACCTTAGGGCAGGAGAGTGGCTACACCTTC; CDR3: CATLGQESGYTF
J: TRBJ1-2; D: TRBD1; size: NA; V: TRBV28; DNA: TGTGCCAGCAGTCCTCTGGGGGACAGCCTTTTTAGCTATGGCTACACCTTC; CDR3: CASSPLGDSLFSYGYTF
J: TRBJ2-1; D: NA; size: once; V: TRBV5-4; DNA: TGTGCCAGCAGCTTGAAGTCTTCCCCAGTCGGTGAGCAGTTCTTC; CDR3: CASSLKSSPVGEQFF
J: TRBJ1-5; D: NA; size: NA; V: TRBV28; DNA: TGTGCCAGCAGTTCCCAAGGGGATAATCAGCCCCAGCATTTT; CDR3: CASSSQGDNQPQHF
J: TRBJ2-2; D: NA; size: NA; V: TRBV4-3; DNA: TGCGCCAGCAGCCCCTTAGATTCCGGGGAGCTGTTTTTT; CDR3: CASSPLDSGELFF
J: TRBJ2-2; D: NA; size: NA; V: TRBV18; DNA: TGTGCCAGCTCGTCCCTAGAGACGGCCGGGGAGCTGTTTTTT; CDR3: CASSSLETAGELFF
J: TRBJ2-3; D: TRBD2; size: once; V: TRBV7-2; DNA: TGTGCCAGCAGCCCACGAGGAGCGGGGAGCACAGATACGCAGTATTTT; CDR3: CASSPRGAGSTDTQYF
J: TRBJ2-3; D: NA; size: NA; V: TRBV5-6; DNA: TGTGCCAGCAGCTTGGGGGGAAGCACAGATACGCAGTATTTT; CDR3: CASSLGGSTDTQYF
J: TRBJ1-2; D: NA; size: NA; V: TRBV7-2; DNA: TGTGCCAGCTCGACCATGAATAACTATGGCTACACCTTC; CDR3: CASSTMNNYGYTF
J: TRBJ1-2; D: NA; size: NA; V: TRBV19; DNA: TGTGCCAGTAGCCCTGGGGGCGGACGATCTAACTATGGCTACACCTTC; CDR3: CASSPGGGRSNYGYTF
J: TRBJ2-7; D: TRBD2; size: NA; V: TRBV5-4; DNA: TGTGCCAGCAGCACGGGACTAGCGGCCCCTTCCTACGAGCAGTACTTC; CDR3: CASSTGLAAPSYEQYF
J: TRBJ1-1; D: TRBD1; size: few; V: TRBV4-2; DNA: TGTGCCAGCAGCCAAGAACCAACAGGGGCGGAGGATGAAGCTTTCTTT; CDR3: CASSQEPTGAEDEAFF
J: TRBJ2-6; D: NA; size: NA; V: TRBV2; DNA: TGTGCCAGCCCCAAGACAGATTCTGGGGCCAACGTCCTGACTTTC; CDR3: CASPKTDSGANVLTF
J: TRBJ2-1; D: NA; size: NA; V: TRBV6-5; DNA: TGTGCCTCAGGGGAGGGCCGAAGGGGGCAGTTCTTC; CDR3: CASGEGRRGQFF
J: TRBJ1-2; D: NA; size: NA; V: TRBV28; DNA: TGTGCCAGCAGCGGGGGTTATGGCTACACCTTC; CDR3: CASSGGYGYTF
J: TRBJ2-5; D: TRBD1; size: NA; V: TRBV9; DNA: TGTGCCAGCAGCGTATCCGGGGGACAGGGAGAGACCCAGTACTTC; CDR3: CASSVSGGQGETQYF
J: TRBJ1-1; D: TRBD1; size: NA; V: TRBV29-1; DNA: TGCAGCGTGGACAGGGTCGACACTGAAGCTTTCTTT; CDR3: CSVDRVDTEAFF
J: TRBJ2-5; D: TRBD2; size: NA; V: TRBV5-1; DNA: TGCGCCAGCAGCCCCGGACTAGCGGGACAAGAGACCCAGTACTTC; CDR3: CASSPGLAGQETQYF
J: TRBJ2-2; D: TRBD2; size: NA; V: TRBV12-3/TRBV12-4; DNA: TGTGCCAGCAGTTTTAGCGGGGCCGGGGAGCTGTTTTTT; CDR3: CASSFSGAGELFF
J: TRBJ2-7; D: TRBD2; size: NA; V: TRBV9; DNA: TGTGCCAGCAGCGTGGATAGCGGGACCTCCTACGAGCAGTACTTC; CDR3: CASSVDSGTSYEQYF
J: TRBJ1-1; D: TRBD1; size: once; V: TRBV3-1/TRBV3-2; DNA: TGTGCCAGCAGCCAGCCGACAGGGCTCGGAACTGAAGCTTTCTTT; CDR3: CASSQPTGLGTEAFF
J: TRBJ1-2; D: NA; size: NA; V: TRBV28; DNA: TGTGCCAGCACTACGGCCCCGGACGGCAACTATGGCTACACCTTC; CDR3: CASTTAPDGNYGYTF
J: TRBJ2-2; D: NA; size: NA; V: TRBV7-2; DNA: TGTGCCAGCAGCTTATTCAACACCGGGGAGCTGTTTTTT; CDR3: CASSLFNTGELFF
J: TRBJ2-5; D: TRBD1; size: NA; V: TRBV11-1; DNA: TGTGCCAGCAGCGGGACAGGGGGGCGGCAGACCCAGTACTTC; CDR3: CASSGTGGRQTQYF
J: TRBJ2-1; D: NA; size: NA; V: TRBV3-1/TRBV3-2; DNA: TGTGCCAGCAGCCAAGAACTTCCGATCGCCAATGAGCAGTTCTTC; CDR3: CASSQELPIANEQFF
J: TRBJ1-1; D: NA; size: few; V: TRBV9; DNA: TGTGCCAGCAGCGAGACACTGAACACTGAAGCTTTCTTT; CDR3: CASSETLNTEAFF
J: TRBJ1-2; D: NA; size: NA; V: TRBV5-6; DNA: TGTGCCAGCAGCTGGGAGGGGCAGTATGGCTACACCTTC; CDR3: CASSWEGQYGYTF
J: TRBJ1-1; D: NA; size: NA; V: TRBV2; DNA: TGTGCCAGCAAGACCAGCTTCGGGGGGGACACTGAAGCTTTCTTT; CDR3: CASKTSFGGDTEAFF
J: TRBJ1-2; D: NA; size: NA; V: TRBV30; DNA: TGTGCCTGGAATTCCAGACCCCGTGGTGGCTACACCTTC; CDR3: CAWNSRPRGGYTF
J: TRBJ1-3; D: NA; size: once; V: TRBV25-1; DNA: TGTGCCAGCAGTGAATCGCTCGTAGGAACCGCTGGAAACACCATATATTTT; CDR3: CASSESLVGTAGNTIYF
J: TRBJ1-3; D: TRBD1; size: NA; V: TRBV28; DNA: TGTGCCAGCAGTGGGGACAGCTCTGGAAACACCATATATTTT; CDR3: CASSGDSSGNTIYF
J: TRBJ1-5; D: NA; size: NA; V: TRBV15; DNA: TGTGCCACCAGCAGAGACGAGCAGCCCCAGCATTTT; CDR3: CATSRDEQPQHF